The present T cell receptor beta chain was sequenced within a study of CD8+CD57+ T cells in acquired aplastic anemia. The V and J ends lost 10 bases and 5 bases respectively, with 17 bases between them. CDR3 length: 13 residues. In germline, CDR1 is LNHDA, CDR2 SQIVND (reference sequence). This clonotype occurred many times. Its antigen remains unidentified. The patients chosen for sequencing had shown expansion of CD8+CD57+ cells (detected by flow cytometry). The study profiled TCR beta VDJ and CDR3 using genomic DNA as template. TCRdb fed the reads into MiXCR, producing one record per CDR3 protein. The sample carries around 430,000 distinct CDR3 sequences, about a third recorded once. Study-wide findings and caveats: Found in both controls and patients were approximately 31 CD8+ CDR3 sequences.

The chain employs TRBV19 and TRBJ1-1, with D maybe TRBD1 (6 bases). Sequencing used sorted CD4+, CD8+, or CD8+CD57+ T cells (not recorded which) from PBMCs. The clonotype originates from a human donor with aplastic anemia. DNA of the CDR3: TGTGCCACCGGGGAGGGGGGAGGTACTGAAGCTTTCTTT. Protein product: CATGEGGGTEAFF. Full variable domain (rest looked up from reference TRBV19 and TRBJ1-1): DGGITQSPKYLFRKEGQNVTLSCEQNLNHDAMYWYRQDPGQGLRLIYYSQIVNDFQKGDIAEGYSVSREKKESFPLTVTSAQKNPTAFYLCATGEGGGTEAFFGQGTRLTVV.